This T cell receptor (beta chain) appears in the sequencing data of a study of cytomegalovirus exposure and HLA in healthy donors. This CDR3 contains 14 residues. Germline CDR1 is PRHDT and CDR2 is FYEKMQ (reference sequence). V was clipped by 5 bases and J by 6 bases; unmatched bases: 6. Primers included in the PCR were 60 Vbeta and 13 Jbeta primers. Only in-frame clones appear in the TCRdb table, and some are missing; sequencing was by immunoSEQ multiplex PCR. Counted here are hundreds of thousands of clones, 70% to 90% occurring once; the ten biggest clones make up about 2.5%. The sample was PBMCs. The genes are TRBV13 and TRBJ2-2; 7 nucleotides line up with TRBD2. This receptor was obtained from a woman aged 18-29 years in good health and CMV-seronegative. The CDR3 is CASSQFGGSGELFF. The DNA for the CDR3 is TGTGCCAGCAGCCAGTTCGGGGGGTCCGGGGAGCTGTTTTTT.